What follows are 31 T cell receptor beta chains derived from one specimen sequenced in a study. TCRdb fed the 5' RACE reads into MiXCR, producing one record per CDR3 protein. The repertoire holds about 11,000 distinct CDR3 sequences, with more than 40% as singletons. Material for sequencing was tumor-infiltrating naive CD4+ T cells sorted from the breast tumor. Subset here: naive CD4+ T cells, CD4+CD45RA+CD25-. The receptor source for this set is a female donor with breast cancer.

V and J are TRBV20-1 and TRBJ1-5, with D possibly TRBD1 on 6 matching bases. This CDR3 contains 16 residues. Germline CDR1 reads DFQATT; CDR2 reads SNEGSKA (reference sequence). Trimming took off 4 bases at V and 3 bases at J, with 19 bases between the two ends. CDR3 nucleotide sequence: TGCAGTGCTAAGGACGTGACAGGCCTGTTCAATCAGCCCCAGCATTTT. Residues: CSAKDVTGLFNQPQHF.

This clonotype was seen more than once but under ten times. This chain connects TRBV7-2 to TRBJ2-1; 8 bases agree with TRBD2. The CDR3 length is 15 residues. Germline V lookup: CDR1 SGHTA, CDR2 FQGNSA. V was clipped by 9 bases and J by 1 base; unmatched bases: 8. The CDR3, as DNA: TGTGCCAGTTCGCGGGAGGCCGTGTCCTACAATGAGCAGTTCTTC. Encoded protein: CASSREAVSYNEQFF.

The V call is TRBV20-1, the J call TRBJ2-7; 9 nucleotides match TRBD2. Germline V gives CDR1 DFQATT, CDR2 SNEGSKA (reference sequence). Trimming at V came to 5 bases and at J to 2 bases, leaving 4 bases not matched to a gene. This CDR3 is built from 13 residues. The CDR3 nucleotides are TGCAGTGCTCGTAGCGGGAGCACCTACGAGCAGTACTTC. Residues: CSARSGSTYEQYF.

The table lists this clonotype with a count of one. This chain joins TRBV7-9 and TRBJ2-6; D is undetermined. Germline V gene sequence: CDR1 SEHNR, CDR2 FQNEAQ (reference sequence). The CDR3 extends over 13 amino acids. Trimming removed 4 bases at V and 4 bases at J, with 5 bases between. The CDR3 spells CASSWAGANVLTF. The CDR3 nucleotides are TGTGCCAGCAGCTGGGCCGGGGCCAACGTCCTGACTTTC.

The genes are TRBV29-1 and TRBJ1-2; D is unclear. The CDR3 loop spans 10 amino acids. V was cut by 7 bases and J by 6 bases, with 9 bases left in between. CDR1 SQVTM and CDR2 ANQGSEA come from the germline V gene. The CDR3 sequence: CSAERDGYTF. CDR3 DNA: TGCAGCGCGGAGAGGGATGGCTACACCTTC.

The chain recombines TRBV15 with TRBJ2-6; D is possibly TRBD1 (5 bases). This CDR3 has 17 amino acids. The germline CDR1 and CDR2 sequences are LNHNV and YYDKDF (reference sequence). The ends were cut back, 4 bases at V and 0 bases at J, with 13 bases in the middle. CDR3 nucleotides: TGTGCCACCAGCACCCCACAGGCCAACTCTGGGGCCAACGTCCTGACTTTC. Amino acids: CATSTPQANSGANVLTF.

There are a few counts of this clonotype. The chain is built from TRBV7-3 and TRBJ2-3; possibly TRBD1 for D (6 bases). Germline CDR1 SGHTA, CDR2 FQGTGA. This CDR3 comprises 14 residues. The V and J ends lost 5 bases and 1 base respectively, with 10 bases between them. CDR3 protein: CASSPHRGTDTQYF. The CDR3 DNA is TGTGCCAGCAGCCCACACAGGGGCACAGATACGCAGTATTTT.

The chain recombines TRBV27 with TRBJ2-1; TRBD1 aligns across 10 bases. This CDR3 is built from 14 residues. Germline V gene lookup returns CDR1 MNHEY and CDR2 SMNVEV (reference sequence). The V segment lost 10 bases and the J segment 4 bases; nucleotides outside the gene matches: 7. CDR3 protein: CATMTGGEYNEQFF. CDR3 nucleotide sequence: TGTGCCACCATGACAGGGGGCGAGTACAATGAGCAGTTCTTC.

The genes are TRBV18 and TRBJ1-1; D not certain. CDR3 size: 13 residues. CDR1 is KGHSH and CDR2 is LQKENI in the germline V gene. Trimming shortened V by 1 base and J by 5 bases, and 8 bases separated the two germline ends. The CDR3 nucleotides read TGTGCCAGCTCACCACAAGGTAGGACTGAAGCTTTCTTT. Its translation: CASSPQGRTEAFF.

In regard to this clonotype: The CDR3 end shows no conserved phenylalanine or tryptophan, and so a read error is likely. The J gene is TRBJ2-6, the V gene TRBV20-1; maybe TRBD1 (5 bases). Germline CDR1 and CDR2: DFQATT and SNEGSKA (reference sequence). The CDR3 sequence is 14 residues long. V was cut by 0 bases and J by 2 bases, with 5 bases left in between. The CDR3 DNA is TGCAGTGCTAGAGAGGGGCCTGGGGCCAACGTCCTGACTCTC. It codes for CSAREGPGANVLTL.

The chain joins TRBV3-1 to TRBJ1-2; D is uncertain. The CDR3 consists of 17 residues. Germline V lookup: CDR1 LGHDT, CDR2 YNNKEL (reference sequence). Trimming took 1 base from V and 5 from J, leaving 20 bases between them. The CDR3 protein is CASSQVGGFSRAYGYTF. The CDR3 nucleotides are TGTGCCAGCAGCCAAGTGGGAGGGTTTTCTCGGGCATATGGCTACACCTTC. Together with reference TRBV3-1 and TRBJ1-2, the CDR3 gives the full variable domain: DTAVSQTPKYLVTQMGNDKSIKCEQNLGHDTMYWYKQDSKKFLKIMFSYNNKELIINETVPNRFSPKSPDKAHLNLHINSLELGDSAVYFCASSQVGGFSRAYGYTFGSGTRLTVV.

The V gene is TRBV7-2, the J gene TRBJ1-2; the D is unclear. Trimming removed 7 bases at V and 5 bases at J, with 20 bases between. CDR3 length: 15 amino acids. Germline assignment: CDR1 SGHTA and CDR2 FQGNSA. CDR3 amino acids: CASTPPMLQEYGYTF. The CDR3, as DNA: TGTGCCAGCACCCCCCCTATGTTGCAGGAGTATGGCTACACCTTC.

The chain links TRBV5-1 to TRBJ2-1, with D possibly matching TRBD1 (6 bases). This CDR3 is built from 15 residues. Deletions cut 1 base from V and 5 bases from J, with 13 bases between. CDR1 is SGHRS, CDR2 YFSETQ, per germline. The CDR3 region is CASSLRGPGDNEQFF. The CDR3, as DNA: TGCGCCAGCAGCTTGAGGGGCCCAGGGGACAATGAGCAGTTCTTC.

This clonotype was picked up a small number of times. The V and J genes are TRBV6-5 and TRBJ2-2; possible D gene TRBD2, 6 bases. Germline V gives CDR1 MNHEY, CDR2 SVGAGI. This CDR3 spans 18 amino acids. Trimming removed 5 bases from V and 2 bases from J, with 21 bases in between. This CDR3 reads CASSRVAGIKPNTGELFF. CDR3 in DNA: TGTGCCAGCAGTCGAGTGGCGGGGATCAAACCAAACACCGGGGAGCTGTTTTTT.

The genes are TRBV10-3 and TRBJ2-7; TRBD1 might be the D (6 bases). Germline-derived CDR1 and CDR2 are ENHRY and SYGVKD. Trimming shortened V by 3 bases and J by 3 bases, and 15 bases separated the two germline ends. This CDR3 region has 15 residues. The CDR3 reads CAISDSRMTGYEQYF. CDR3 sequence (DNA): TGTGCCATCAGTGATTCCCGGATGACAGGCTACGAGCAGTACTTC.

The V gene is TRBV20-1, the J gene TRBJ2-4; D remains unclear. CDR1 DFQATT and CDR2 SNEGSKA come from the germline V gene (reference sequence). The length of the CDR3 is 13 residues. CDR3 loop: CSAQQEAKNIQYF. The CDR3, as DNA: TGCAGCGCCCAGCAGGAGGCCAAAAACATTCAGTACTTC.

This sequence joins TRBV29-1 and TRBJ1-2; D not resolved. The germline V gene has CDR1 SQVTM and CDR2 ANQGSEA. The V and J ends lost 4 bases and 0 bases respectively, with 6 bases between them. This CDR3 is 12 amino acids long. CDR3 amino acids: CSVGGANYGYTF. The DNA of the CDR3 is TGCAGCGTTGGGGGAGCTAACTATGGCTACACCTTC.

A note on this clonotype: A much more abundant neighbour one base away suggests this may be a read error. This is likely a read error, given that the CDR3 carries no conserved phenylalanine or tryptophan at its end. V gene TRBV20-1 combines with J gene TRBJ2-7; 14 bases fit TRBD2. The CDR3 is 14 residues long. The V and J ends lost 5 bases and 5 bases, in that order; junction bases with no gene match: 5. CDR1 is DFQATT, CDR2 SNEGSKA, per germline (reference sequence). The CDR3 bases are TGCAGTGCTTTGACTAGCGGGAGGGCCGACGAGCAGTACCTC. Protein: CSALTSGRADEQYL.

This clonotype was detected only a few times. This sequence joins TRBV6-1 and TRBJ2-7; maybe TRBD2 (6 bases). Germline assignment: CDR1 MNHNS and CDR2 SASEGT. The ends were cut back, 2 bases at V and 5 bases at J, with 10 bases in the middle. CDR3 length: 13 residues. The CDR3 DNA is TGTGCCAGCAGTGAAATGGAGGGCCACGAGCAGTACTTC. Amino acid sequence: CASSEMEGHEQYF.

The CDR3, as DNA: TGTGCCAGCAACTCCACTATACCCAATGAGCAGTTCTTC. It translates to CASNSTIPNEQFF. The chain recombines TRBV7-3 with TRBJ2-1; D uncertain. Trimming took 7 bases from V and 6 from J, leaving 13 bases between them. Per germline, CDR1 SGHTA and CDR2 FQGTGA. There are 13 residues in the CDR3.

The chain has TRBV2 and TRBJ2-5, with 8 bases identical to TRBD1. Germline V lookup: CDR1 SNHLY, CDR2 FYNNEI. This CDR3 has 13 amino acids. Trimming took 6 bases from V and 3 from J; bases not matched to a gene: 3. CDR3: CASRWGQEETQYF. For the CDR3, the DNA is TGTGCCAGCAGGTGGGGACAGGAAGAGACCCAGTACTTC.

The sample holds a few counts of this clonotype. The chain is built from TRBV6-5 and TRBJ2-6; weak D call: TRBD2 (6 bases). The V gene's germline CDR1 is MNHEY and CDR2 SVGAGI. This CDR3 region has 16 residues. V lost 6 bases to trimming and J lost 0 bases, with 12 bases between them. The CDR3 spells CASSRGSSSGANVLTF. The CDR3 DNA follows: TGTGCCAGCAGCCGGGGGAGCAGCTCTGGGGCCAACGTCCTGACTTTC.

This clonotype was observed a handful of times. The rearrangement joins TRBV12-3 or TRBV12-4 to TRBJ2-1; perhaps TRBD1 as D (7 bases). CDR3 length: 13 amino acids. Between the trimmed V and J ends, which lost 3 bases and 7 bases, there was a span of 10 bases. The CDR3 is CASSLAGGNEQFF. CDR3 nucleotides: TGTGCCAGCAGTTTGGCAGGGGGGAATGAGCAGTTCTTC.

The genes are TRBV29-1 and TRBJ2-1; 10 nucleotides line up with TRBD2. Germline CDR1 reads SQVTM; CDR2 reads ANQGSEA. The CDR3 is 12 residues long. The V gene end was trimmed by 7 bases and the J gene end by 9 bases; junction bases not matched to a gene: 6. CDR3 in DNA: TGCAGCGCTACTAGCGGGACTCCTGAGCAGTTCTTC. This sequence encodes CSATSGTPEQFF.

V gene TRBV7-6 combines with J gene TRBJ2-7; 9 bases agree with TRBD2. The CDR3 consists of 15 residues. The V and J ends lost 1 base and 3 bases, in that order; junction bases with no gene match: 4. The germline gives CDR1 SGHVS, CDR2 FNYEAQ. CDR3 protein: CASSLGSGSYYEQYF. CDR3 sequence (DNA): TGTGCCAGCAGCTTAGGTAGCGGGAGTTACTACGAGCAGTACTTC.

In this sample, this clonotype turned up a few times. This rearrangement joins TRBV6-5 to TRBJ2-7; D perhaps matches TRBD2 (6 bases). In germline, CDR1 is MNHEY, CDR2 SVGAGI. This CDR3 has 16 amino acids. V gave up 4 bases and J gave up 0 bases, with 16 bases separating them. In nucleotides, the CDR3 is TGTGCCAGCAGTTTCACCGGGAGATCCAGCTCCTACGAGCAGTACTTC. Amino acids: CASSFTGRSSSYEQYF.

The rearrangement uses TRBV12-3 or TRBV12-4 and TRBJ2-1, with D perhaps assigned TRBD1 or TRBD2 (5 bases each). The CDR3 is 13 amino acids. V dropped 5 bases and J dropped 8 bases, with 13 bases sitting between them. CDR3 coding DNA: TGTGCCAGCAGTCCCCGGGGCGAACATGAGCAGTTCTTC. Translated: CASSPRGEHEQFF.

This clonotype showed up just a few times. This rearrangement joins TRBV20-1 to TRBJ2-7; TRBD2 matches at 14 bases. The V gene's germline CDR1 is DFQATT and CDR2 SNEGSKA (reference sequence). The CDR3 contains 15 residues. V was clipped by 0 bases and J by 6 bases; unmatched bases: 4. DNA of the CDR3: TGCAGTGCTAGAGATGGGACTAGCGGGAGTTCCGAGCAGTACTTC. It encodes CSARDGTSGSSEQYF.

This clonotype has just a few counts. The rearrangement links TRBV20-1 to TRBJ1-5; D is uncertain. V was pared by 6 bases and J by 7 bases, with 7 bases between. The CDR3 covers 10 residues. The V gene's germline CDR1 is DFQATT and CDR2 SNEGSKA (reference sequence). In nucleotides, the CDR3 is TGCAGTGCCGCGGGGCAGCCCCAGCATTTT. This translates into CSAAGQPQHF.

The rearrangement uses TRBV7-2 and TRBJ1-5; no clear D. Germline CDR1 SGHTA, CDR2 FQGNSA. V shed 1 base and J shed 0 bases, with 1 base lying between them. This CDR3 contains 13 residues. This CDR3 reads CASSLVSNQPQHF. CDR3 nucleotides: TGTGCCAGCAGCTTAGTTAGCAATCAGCCCCAGCATTTT.

This clonotype was seen a handful of times. V gene TRBV20-1 combines with J gene TRBJ2-1, with D hard to call. In germline, CDR1 is DFQATT, CDR2 SNEGSKA (reference sequence). CDR3 size: 13 residues. Trimming shortened V by 8 bases and J by 2 bases, and 13 bases separated the two germline ends. The CDR3 sequence: CSSSSYTYNEQFF. As DNA, the CDR3 is TGCAGTAGTTCGAGCTACACCTACAATGAGCAGTTCTTC.